This T cell receptor beta chain was profiled in a study of identical twins (dated by TCRdb to between 2015 and 2016). In terms of the full investigation: To test whether fetal clonotypes persist, the study used deep sequencing on TCR alpha and beta repertoires from monozygotic twins, unrelated adults of various ages, and cord blood. To rule out contamination, the twin experiments were replicated at different times with different library preparation protocols.

V gives up 3 bases and J gives up 1 base, and the segment between their germline ends measures 18 bases. From its cysteine to its phenylalanine, the CDR3 spans 17 amino acids. Of all the DNA, just the CDR3 is kept, 51 bases in frame from base 1. From the germline V gene, CDR1 is KGHSH and CDR2 is LQKENI. Every donor was a healthy Caucasian. Three pairs of female monozygotic twins, all aged roughly 18 to 29 years, were included in the twin cohort. Miltenyi CD45RO+ enrichment and human naive T-cell isolation kits were used to isolate memory (CD45RO+) and naive T cells from PBMC. Receptors were amplified or captured by 5' RACE. Instrument used: Illumina HiSeq 2000. Template switching added a universal primer binding site, and the final cDNA carried a unique molecular identifier that allowed TCR cDNA molecules to be counted accurately. Specific primers in the conserved constant-segment region were used to synthesize first-strand cDNA for the TCR alpha and beta chains. To control for contamination, each cDNA library was double barcoded with a SMART-Mk sample barcode plus Illumina barcodes. TruSeq adapter sequences, together with Illumina sample barcodes, were added in two successive PCR steps. Sequencing of the TCR alpha and beta cDNA libraries was done on the Illumina HiSeq platform using custom primers. In the authors' own workflow: MiGEC was used to process raw reads and extract unique molecular identifiers, and MiXCR was used to find CDR3 positions. Recombination models were inferred per individual with the repgenHMM and IGoR tools using an EM algorithm. Shared clonotype analysis was performed with the tcR package in R, normalizing sharing by the product of cloneset sizes. Out-of-frame nonproductive sequences were analyzed to study raw recombination free of thymic and clonal selection effects. TCRdb applied fastp at Q25 and MiXCR to the public reads, then kept only in-frame beta chains. Every CDR3 protein is listed once, alongside the most common genes and DNA of its rows. The V and J calls were determined by TCRdb, not by the authors. The sample records around 240,000 distinct CDR3 sequences, around 7% of which are singletons. Jointly, the top ten make up around 3.4% of the sample.

On this clonotype: It lacks a known antigen. Per-base quality was not reported, and no clone a single base away is much larger than it.

Study-level results and caveats: Invariant T cells such as MAIT and iNKT could partly confound zero-insertion analyses, although diverse VJ usage argued against such confounding for most clonotypes. In beta out-of-frame sequences, excess twin sharing was weaker, because having fewer shared sequences lowered the signal-to-noise ratio. Out-of-frame TCR alpha sharing in monozygotic twins was systematically underestimated by recombination models, whereas sharing between unrelated individuals was in agreement with the recombination models. Because the same donors could not be followed over many years, the conclusions depended on cross-sectional statistical analysis. Out-of-frame TCR alpha sequences shared between twins showed an excess of low generation-probability sequences compared with coincidental sharing between unrelated individuals. Fewer insertions were carried by abundant cord blood beta clonotypes; a weaker similar trend was observed in young adult naive repertoires, while no such trend was observed in memory repertoires.

The sample also formed part of further work on yellow fever vaccine responses in identical twins. That second publication adds: According to the authors, in identical twins the way T cells responded to vaccination appeared partly convergent and partly personalized. In the study, vaccine-responding T cell clones were precisely tracked in identical twins.

Recombination connected TRBV18 to TRBJ1-2; no confident D gene assignment can be made. Sequenced input: memory (CD45RO+) T cells sorted from blood. The label giving this sample's cell subset or site can be read as: CD45RO+ enriched T cells. The receptor was isolated from a woman aged 18 to 35 in good health. The CDR3 region: CASSPASVEAGNYGYTF. The DNA reads TGTGCCAGCTCACCCGCCTCAGTAGAGGCTGGTAACTATGGCTACACCTTC.